These T cell receptor beta chains were read from a single sample in a study of Graves' ophthalmopathy and Graves' hyperthyroidism. MiXCR, run by TCRdb on the multiplex PCR reads, gives a single entry per CDR3 protein. The sample includes more than 1,000,000 distinct CDR3 sequences, 36% of them seen just once. The sequenced sample was peripheral blood or thyroid tissue (not recorded which). Every receptor here comes from an adult man with Graves' hyperthyroidism. The CDR3 runs from the conserved cysteine through the conserved F or W. The D gene is left open where the match is weak. The listing skips clone size in some rows; elsewhere it reads once, few, many or a size class.

TRBJ2-5	TRBV7-8	NA	TRBD2	CASSKNTIGLAVGETQYF	TGTGCCAGCAGCAAAAACACGATAGGACTAGCGGTGGGGGAGACCCAGTACTTC
TRBJ2-7	TRBV2	NA	TRBD2	CASSLGTPGGAYEQYF	TGTGCCAGCAGTCTTGGGACTCCCGGGGGGGCCTACGAGCAGTACTTC
TRBJ1-5	TRBV19	few	NA	CASRSGGRQPQHF	TGTGCCAGTAGGTCCGGGGGCCGCCAGCCCCAGCATTTT
TRBJ1-2	TRBV2	few	NA	CAIAGRDGGNYGYTF	TGTGCCATCGCGGGACGGGACGGCGGTAACTATGGCTACACCTTC
TRBJ2-6	TRBV19	NA	NA	CASSLGDGSGANVLTF	TGTGCCAGTAGCCTAGGGGACGGCTCTGGGGCCAACGTCCTGACTTTC
TRBJ2-7	TRBV29-1	few	TRBD2	CSVVRDYPDSTEIGRGAYEQYF	TGCAGCGTTGTCCGGGACTACCCGGACTCCACAGAAATCGGGCGGGGGGCTTACGAGCAGTACTTC
TRBJ1-6	TRBV10-3	few	TRBD1	CAIKNPGQGDSPLHF	TGTGCCATCAAGAACCCGGGACAGGGTGATTCACCCCTCCACTTT
TRBJ1-2	TRBV28	NA	NA	CASRSGVWDYGYTF	TGTGCCAGCAGATCAGGGGTCTGGGACTATGGCTACACCTTC
TRBJ1-1	TRBV20-1	many	NA	CSARDFIGEAFF	TGCAGTGCTAGAGACTTTATCGGTGAAGCTTTCTTT
TRBJ2-7	TRBV15	NA	TRBD1	CATSSGGTGGWYEQYF	TGTGCCACCAGCAGTGGGGGGACAGGGGGTTGGTACGAGCAGTACTTC
TRBJ2-7	TRBV12-3/TRBV12-4	many	NA	CASSHDYLHEQYF	TGTGCCAGCAGTCACGACTACCTCCACGAGCAGTACTTC
TRBJ2-7	TRBV12-3/TRBV12-4	NA	TRBD1	CASSQGTGVSYEQYF	TGTGCCAGCAGTCAGGGGACAGGGGTTAGTTACGAGCAGTACTTC
TRBJ1-1	TRBV11-2	NA	NA	CASSQPSDGRGGEAFF	TGTGCCAGCAGCCAGCCTTCCGACGGGAGAGGAGGTGAAGCTTTCTTT
TRBJ1-2	TRBV3-1	many	NA	CASSQGPQGYTF	TGTGCCAGCAGCCAAGGACCTCAAGGCTACACCTTC
TRBJ1-2	TRBV7-9	many	NA	CASSLASGPYGYTF	TGTGCCAGCAGCTTAGCTTCGGGGCCATACGGCTACACCTTC
TRBJ1-5	TRBV6-5	NA	TRBD1	CATTWGQGSQPQHF	TGTGCGACCACCTGGGGACAGGGGAGTCAGCCCCAGCATTTT
TRBJ2-5	TRBV28	NA	TRBD2	CAAGGLAGVGETQYF	TGTGCCGCTGGGGGGCTAGCGGGAGTTGGAGAGACCCAGTACTTC
TRBJ2-7	TRBV12-3/TRBV12-4	many	NA	CASSFETYEQYF	TGTGCCAGCAGTTTCGAGACCTACGAGCAGTACTTC
TRBJ1-2	TRBV27	NA	TRBD1	CASTSLPPTGGSGYTF	TGTGCCAGCACCAGTTTACCCCCGACAGGGGGTAGTGGCTACACCTTC
TRBJ1-2	TRBV12-3/TRBV12-4	NA	NA	CASSLGDLYGYTF	TGTGCCAGCAGTTTGGGGGACCTCTATGGCTACACCTTC
TRBJ2-7	TRBV7-2	many	NA	CASSRGRSIDEQYF	TGTGCCAGCAGCCGCGGACGGAGTATCGACGAGCAGTACTTC
TRBJ1-2	TRBV25-1	once	NA	CASSPRQDPIVYGYTF	TGTGCCAGCAGTCCCCGACAGGACCCGATAGTCTATGGCTACACCTTC
TRBJ2-5	TRBV7-7	NA	NA	CASSSTAGLEETQYF	TGTGCCAGCAGCTCAACAGCCGGGTTAGAAGAGACCCAGTACTTC
TRBJ2-2	TRBV29-1	many	NA	CSVGDTGELFF	TGCAGCGTGGGAGACACCGGGGAGCTGTTTTTT
TRBJ2-2	TRBV27	NA	TRBD1	CASSLNRDRGPYDGELFF	TGTGCCAGCAGTTTGAACCGGGACAGGGGGCCTTATGACGGGGAGCTGTTTTTT
TRBJ2-7	TRBV9	NA	NA	CASSVLPGDHEQYF	TGTGCCAGCAGCGTTTTGCCAGGGGACCACGAGCAGTACTTC
TRBJ1-2	TRBV4-1	many	NA	CASSQANGYTF	TGCGCCAGCAGCCAAGCGAACGGCTACACCTTC
TRBJ2-2	TRBV20-1	NA	TRBD1	CSAIPGQGATGELFF	TGCAGTGCTATCCCGGGACAGGGGGCGACCGGGGAGCTGTTTTTT
TRBJ1-2	TRBV29-1	few	NA	CAWSRGIFGYTF	TGTGCCTGGAGCCGGGGGATTTTCGGCTACACCTTC
TRBJ2-5	TRBV6-2/TRBV6-3	NA	NA	CASSHRDQETQYF	TGTGCCAGCAGCCACCGGGATCAAGAGACCCAGTACTTC
TRBJ1-4	TRBV11-2	NA	NA	CASSQGFGEKLFF	TGTGCCAGCAGCCAGGGTTTTGGTGAAAAACTGTTTTTT
TRBJ1-2	TRBV19	many	NA	CATKRNYGYTF	TGTGCCACCAAGAGGAACTATGGCTACACCTTC
TRBJ2-2	TRBV10-3	NA	TRBD2	CARPPGRETGELFF	TGTGCCAGACCTCCAGGGAGGGAAACCGGGGAGCTGTTTTTT
TRBJ1-1	TRBV10-3	NA	NA	CASGTLPAEAFF	TGTGCCTCGGGCACACTACCGGCTGAAGCTTTCTTT
TRBJ2-7	TRBV5-1	many	TRBD1	CASSFWDRDEQYF	TGCGCCAGCAGCTTCTGGGACAGAGACGAGCAGTACTTC
TRBJ1-5	TRBV7-8	NA	NA	CASSPDNTPYSNQPQHF	TGTGCCAGCAGCCCCGACAATACGCCGTATAGCAATCAGCCCCAGCATTTT
TRBJ1-1	TRBV6-6	few	NA	CASSYSIAGAAFF	TGTGCCAGCAGTTACTCGATCGCAGGGGCAGCTTTCTTT
TRBJ1-6	TRBV25-1	NA	TRBD1	CASSDWGQGNSPLHF	TGTGCCAGCAGTGATTGGGGACAGGGCAATTCACCCCTCCACTTT
TRBJ1-1	TRBV7-9	many	NA	CASSLGGSEAFF	TGTGCCAGCAGCTTGGGGGGGTCTGAAGCTTTCTTT
TRBJ2-7	TRBV2	many	NA	CASSWRDGSSYEQYF	TGTGCCAGCAGTTGGCGGGACGGGAGCTCCTACGAGCAGTACTTC
TRBJ1-1	TRBV5-1	many	NA	CASSLGPTGVWTEAFF	TGCGCCAGCAGCTTGGGCCCCACGGGGGTGTGGACTGAAGCTTTCTTT
TRBJ2-7	TRBV13	few	TRBD1	CASSPGTDLYEQYF	TGTGCCAGCAGCCCCGGGACAGATCTCTACGAGCAGTACTTC
TRBJ2-7	TRBV2	few	NA	CASSDGRTSSYEQYF	TGTGCCAGCAGTGATGGCCGGACGAGCTCCTACGAGCAGTACTTC
TRBJ2-5	TRBV9	many	TRBD2	CASSVGSGQETQYF	TGTGCCAGCAGCGTAGGTAGCGGGCAAGAGACCCAGTACTTC
TRBJ2-5	TRBV9	many	NA	CASSLMGIQETQYF	TGTGCCAGCAGCTTAATGGGTATCCAAGAGACCCAGTACTTC
TRBJ1-2	TRBV10-2	NA	NA	CASSAGLAGGYTF	TGCGCCAGCAGTGCCGGACTAGCGGGAGGCTACACCTTC
TRBJ1-5	TRBV3-1	NA	NA	CASSQGRLNQPQHF	TGTGCCAGCAGCCAAGGGCGGTTAAATCAGCCCCAGCATTTT
TRBJ2-7	TRBV20-1	NA	NA	CSYQRATYEQYF	TGCAGTTACCAGCGGGCCACCTACGAGCAGTACTTC
TRBJ1-6	TRBV6-2/TRBV6-3	many	TRBD1	CASIDRGYNSPLHF	TGTGCCAGCATCGACAGGGGCTATAATTCACCCCTCCACTTT